The 24 T cell receptor beta chains below come from one sample, sequenced in a study of T cell responses to AZD1222 COVID-19 vaccine. Method: immunoSEQ multiplex PCR; TCRdb's copy keeps in-frame clones and lacks some. Of about 150,000 clones listed, 75% to 90% were seen once; the top ten hold roughly 6.9%. The sample in question was peripheral blood, obtained after recovery from COVID-19. These receptors came from an adult who had recovered from COVID-19.

The J gene is TRBJ1-4, the V gene TRBV28; D not certain. CDR1 MDHEN and CDR2 SYDVKM come from the germline V gene. Trimming removed 7 bases from V and 0 bases from J, with 6 bases in between. The CDR3 runs 13 residues. DNA for the CDR3: TGTGCCAGCACACCTCCAACTAATGAAAAACTGTTTTTT. It encodes CASTPPTNEKLFF.

V is TRBV28 and J is TRBJ1-1; 7 bases are shared with TRBD1. The junction had 13 bases not matched to a gene; V was cut back by 6 bases and J by 0 bases. The CDR3 length is 17 residues. Germline V gene sequence: CDR1 MDHEN, CDR2 SYDVKM. CDR3 sequence reads: CASRPTGAYSMNTEAFF. In DNA form, the CDR3 reads TGTGCCAGCAGACCCACAGGGGCCTACTCCATGAACACTGAAGCTTTCTTT.

The J gene is TRBJ2-2, the V gene TRBV5-6; D might be TRBD2 (6 bases). Germline CDR1 and CDR2: SGHDT and YYEEEE. The CDR3 spans 16 residues. V dropped 0 bases and J dropped 3 bases, with 12 bases sitting between them. This chain's CDR3 is CASSLVGREDTGELFF. The CDR3 DNA sequence: TGTGCCAGCAGCTTGGTAGGCAGGGAGGACACCGGGGAGCTGTTTTTT. Together with reference TRBV5-6 and TRBJ2-2, the CDR3 gives the full variable domain: DAGVTQSPTHLIKTRGQQVTLRCSPKSGHDTVSWYQQALGQGPQFIFQYYEEEERQRGNFPDRFSGHQFPNYSSELNVNALLLGDSALYLCASSLVGREDTGELFFGEGSRLTVL.

V usage is TRBV5-4 and J usage is TRBJ2-7; 10 bases agree with TRBD2. The V and J ends lost 4 bases and 2 bases, in that order; junction bases with no gene match: 3. CDR1 SGHNT and CDR2 YYREEE come from the germline V gene (reference sequence). The CDR3 consists of 14 residues. The CDR3 nucleotides read TGTGCCAGCAGCGCCGGACTAGCGGCCTACGAGCAGTACTTC. The encoded protein is CASSAGLAAYEQYF.

V and J are TRBV27 and TRBJ1-5, with D uncertain. The CDR3 sequence is 12 residues long. Deletions cut 1 base from V and 6 bases from J, with 4 bases between. Germline assignment: CDR1 MNHEY and CDR2 SMNVEV (reference sequence). The chain's CDR3 is CASSLLGQPQHF. As DNA, the CDR3 is TGTGCCAGCAGTTTATTGGGTCAGCCCCAGCATTTT.

The chain has TRBV5-1 and TRBJ1-6, with TRBD1 matching 9 bases. The J segment lost 7 bases and the V segment lost 4 bases, leaving 9 bases of the junction unmatched. The CDR3 extends over 16 amino acids. The germline V gene has CDR1 SGHRS and CDR2 YFSETQ. CDR3: CASSPGQGVGNSPLHF. CDR3 DNA sequence: TGCGCCAGCAGCCCGGGACAGGGCGTGGGAAATTCACCCCTCCACTTT.

This clone was observed a few times. This sequence joins TRBV28 and TRBJ1-3, with D unresolved. V was trimmed by 2 bases and J by 8 bases, leaving 10 bases between them. The CDR3 is made up of 13 amino acids. Germline CDR1 reads MDHEN; CDR2 reads SYDVKM. The CDR3 DNA reads as TGTGCCAGCAGTTTAAACGCGGGAGACACCATATATTTT. Translated: CASSLNAGDTIYF.

The chain joins TRBV5-1 to TRBJ2-5; a possible D gene is TRBD1 (6 bases). There are 16 residues in the CDR3. CDR1 is SGHRS, CDR2 YFSETQ, per germline. Trimming pared 3 bases from V and 2 bases from J, leaving 17 bases between. The CDR3 sequence: CASSSNRRDNQETQYF. In DNA, the CDR3 is TGCGCCAGCAGCTCCAACCGCCGGGACAATCAAGAGACCCAGTACTTC.

This clone came up a few times. The rearrangement links TRBV27 to TRBJ2-1; TRBD2 agrees at 8 bases. The CDR3 is made up of 19 amino acids. V was clipped by 0 bases and J by 4 bases; unmatched bases: 14. The germline gives CDR1 MNHEY, CDR2 SMNVEV (reference sequence). The CDR3 coding sequence is TGTGCCAGCAGTTTATCCGGAGCGGGAGCGTCCTGGGGGTACAATGAGCAGTTCTTC. It codes for CASSLSGAGASWGYNEQFF.

The chain uses TRBV28 and TRBJ2-2, with 9 bases that match TRBD1. With 6 bases clipped from V and 6 bases from J, the junction kept 8 bases outside the gene matches. Germline CDR1 reads MDHEN; CDR2 reads SYDVKM. CDR3 length equals 15 residues. The CDR3 is CASSRTGVFAGELFF. The CDR3 DNA reads TGTGCCAGCAGCCGGACAGGGGTGTTCGCCGGGGAGCTGTTTTTT.

The chain uses TRBV7-9 and TRBJ1-4; no clear D gene. The CDR3 is 13 amino acids. The germline CDR1 and CDR2 sequences are SEHNR and FQNEAQ (reference sequence). V lost 6 bases, J lost 5 bases, and 10 bases lay in between. The CDR3 DNA sequence: TGTGCCAGCAGGGAAGGACCGAATGAAAAACTGTTTTTT. It is translated as CASREGPNEKLFF.

V is TRBV4-1 and J is TRBJ2-7, with TRBD1 as a possible D gene (5 bases). The CDR3 is 15 amino acids. Germline CDR1 and CDR2: MGHRA and YSYEKL. The germline V and J ends were trimmed by 0 bases and 6 bases, with 15 bases remaining between them. For the CDR3, the DNA is TGCGCCAGCAGCCAAGATTGGCAGGGAAAGCGCGAGCAGTACTTC. Translating gives CASSQDWQGKREQYF.

This clone was seen a handful of times. The chain recombines TRBV5-1 with TRBJ2-6, with D tentatively TRBD2 (5 bases). The CDR3 totals 16 residues. V was cut by 6 bases and J by 9 bases, with 22 bases left in between. Germline assignment: CDR1 SGHRS and CDR2 YFSETQ. CDR3: CASNPTSDGLSNVLTF. CDR3 coding DNA: TGCGCCAGCAACCCAACTTCGGACGGACTTAGCAACGTCCTGACTTTC.

The rearrangement joins TRBV6-4 to TRBJ1-5; D call uncertain. Trimming removed 5 bases at V and 1 base at J, with 6 bases between. Germline lookup yields CDR1 MRHNA and CDR2 SNTAGT. This CDR3 region has 13 residues. CDR3 DNA sequence: TGTGCCAGCAGTCCTAGGAGCAATCAGCCCCAGCATTTT. Translating it yields CASSPRSNQPQHF.

Relative to its sample, this clone is large. V is TRBV29-1 and J is TRBJ2-7; D tentatively fits TRBD1 or TRBD2 (6 bases each). The germline V and J ends were trimmed by 5 bases and 2 bases, with 13 bases remaining between them. The CDR3 spans 13 residues. The germline gives CDR1 SQVTM, CDR2 ANQGSEA. Here the CDR3 DNA reads TGCAGCGTTACTGGGGGGCTTACCTACGAGCAGTACTTC. Residues: CSVTGGLTYEQYF.

The chain links TRBV5-1 to TRBJ1-4; D is uncertain. V lost 0 bases to trimming and J lost 0 bases, with 12 bases between them. CDR1 SGHRS and CDR2 YFSETQ come from the germline V gene. The CDR3 loop spans 17 amino acids. The CDR3 nucleotides are TGCGCCAGCAGCTTGGGTCGGACCTCGGCAACTAATGAAAAACTGTTTTTT. It is translated as CASSLGRTSATNEKLFF.

This chain connects TRBV7-2 to TRBJ2-5; D not resolved. The CDR3 has 14 amino acids. V was pared by 2 bases and J by 5 bases, with 12 bases between. Germline V gene data show CDR1 as SGHTA and CDR2 as FQGNSA. The CDR3 here is CASSLSFASETQYF. CDR3 coding DNA: TGTGCCAGCAGCTTAAGTTTTGCTTCCGAGACCCAGTACTTC.

The chain combines TRBV19 with TRBJ2-6, with D perhaps matching TRBD1 or TRBD2 (5 bases each). Germline V CDR1 and CDR2: LNHDA, SQIVND (reference sequence). Trimming removed 3 bases at V and 2 bases at J, with 8 bases between. This CDR3 is 15 amino acids long. This CDR3 reads CASSMWDAGANVLTF. CDR3 coding DNA: TGTGCCAGTAGTATGTGGGACGCTGGGGCCAACGTCCTGACTTTC.

The chain joins TRBV19 to TRBJ1-2; a possible D gene is TRBD1 (5 bases). The CDR3 has 15 amino acids. Germline CDR1 reads LNHDA; CDR2 reads SQIVND (reference sequence). Trimming shortened V by 1 base and J by 4 bases, and 13 bases separated the two germline ends. The DNA of the CDR3 is TGTGCCAGTAGTATAGTCGACAGTCCCCGCTATGGCTACACCTTC. It yields the protein CASSIVDSPRYGYTF.

This clone was observed a single time. The J gene is TRBJ2-7, the V gene TRBV4-2; possible D gene TRBD1, 7 bases. The germline V and J ends were trimmed by 4 bases and 4 bases, with 17 bases remaining between them. CDR3 size: 15 residues. The germline CDR1 and CDR2 sequences are LGHNA and YNFKEQ. CDR3 sequence: CASSPARQGGYEQYF. The CDR3 coding sequence is TGTGCCAGCAGCCCAGCGAGGCAGGGGGGATACGAGCAGTACTTC.

Of note for this clone: This CDR3 is also generated by other DNA sequences in the sample. CDR3 sequence reads: CASSQDLGNTEAFF. The CDR3 bases are TGCGCCAGCAGCCAAGATTTGGGGAACACTGAAGCTTTCTTT. This chain connects TRBV4-3 to TRBJ1-1; D is undetermined. Germline V lookup: CDR1 LGHNA, CDR2 YSLEER. The germline V and J ends were trimmed by 0 bases and 1 base, with 6 bases remaining between them. CDR3 length: 14 residues.

The CDR3 sequence: CASSSRDRYTGELFF. The CDR3 DNA reads TGTGCCAGCAGCTCCCGGGACAGATACACCGGGGAGCTGTTTTTT. The chain joins TRBV11-1 to TRBJ2-2; 7 nucleotides agree with TRBD1. The CDR3 runs 15 residues. The germline V gene has CDR1 SGHAT and CDR2 FQDESV (reference sequence). The junction had 5 bases not matched to a gene; V was cut back by 4 bases and J by 3 bases.

The chain employs TRBV5-4 and TRBJ2-5; 8 bases match TRBD1. Germline-derived CDR1 and CDR2 are SGHNT and YYREEE (reference sequence). This CDR3 contains 14 residues. J lost 4 bases, V lost 3 bases, and 5 bases had no gene match. This CDR3 reads CASSSRTGIETQYF. CDR3 in DNA: TGTGCCAGCAGCTCGCGGACAGGGATAGAGACCCAGTACTTC.

This rearrangement joins TRBV2 to TRBJ1-1, with D perhaps TRBD1 (6 bases). Trimming removed 4 bases at V and 2 bases at J, with 14 bases between. The CDR3 sequence is 15 residues long. Germline V CDR1 and CDR2: SNHLY, FYNNEI. DNA for the CDR3: TGTGCCAGCAGTGCGGCCCAAGGGGGAAACACTGAAGCTTTCTTT. This sequence encodes CASSAAQGGNTEAFF.